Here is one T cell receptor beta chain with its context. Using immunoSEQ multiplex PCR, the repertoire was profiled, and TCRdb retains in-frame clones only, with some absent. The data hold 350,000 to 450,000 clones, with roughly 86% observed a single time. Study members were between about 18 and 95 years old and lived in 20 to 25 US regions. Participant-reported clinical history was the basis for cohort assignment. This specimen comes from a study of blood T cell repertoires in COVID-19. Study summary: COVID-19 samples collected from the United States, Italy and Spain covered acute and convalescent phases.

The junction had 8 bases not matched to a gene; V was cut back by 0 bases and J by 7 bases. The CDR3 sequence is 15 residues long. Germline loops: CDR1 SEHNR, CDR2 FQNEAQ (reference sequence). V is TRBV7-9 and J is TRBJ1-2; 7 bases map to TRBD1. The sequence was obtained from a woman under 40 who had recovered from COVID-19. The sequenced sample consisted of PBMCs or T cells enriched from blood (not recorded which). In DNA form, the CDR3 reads TGTGCCAGCAGCTTAGCCACAGGGGAATCGGGTGGCTACACCTTC. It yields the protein CASSLATGESGGYTF.